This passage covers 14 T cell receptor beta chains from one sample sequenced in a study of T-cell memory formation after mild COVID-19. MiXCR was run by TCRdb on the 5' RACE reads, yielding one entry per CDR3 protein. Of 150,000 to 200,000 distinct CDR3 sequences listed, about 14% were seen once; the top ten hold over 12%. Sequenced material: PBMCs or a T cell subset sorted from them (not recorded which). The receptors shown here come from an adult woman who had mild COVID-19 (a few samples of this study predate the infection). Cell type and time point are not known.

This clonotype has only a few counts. The CDR3 DNA reads TGTGCCAGCAGTTATCCGTCTTTTGGTACGGGACTCTCCTACGAGCAGTACTTC. Translation: CASSYPSFGTGLSYEQYF. This chain uses TRBV6-2 or TRBV6-3 with TRBJ2-7; a weak D match, TRBD2 (6 bases). The germline V and J ends were trimmed by 3 bases and 0 bases, with 21 bases remaining between them. Germline V CDR1 and CDR2: MNHEY, SVGEGT. The CDR3 has 18 residues.

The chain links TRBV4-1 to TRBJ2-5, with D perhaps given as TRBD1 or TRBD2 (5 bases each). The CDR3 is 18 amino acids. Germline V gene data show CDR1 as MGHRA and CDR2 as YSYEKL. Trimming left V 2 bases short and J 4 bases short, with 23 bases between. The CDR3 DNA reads TGCGCCAGCAGCCAACCAGGGAAACCGGTGCTAGGGAGAGAGACCCAGTACTTC. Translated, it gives CASSQPGKPVLGRETQYF.

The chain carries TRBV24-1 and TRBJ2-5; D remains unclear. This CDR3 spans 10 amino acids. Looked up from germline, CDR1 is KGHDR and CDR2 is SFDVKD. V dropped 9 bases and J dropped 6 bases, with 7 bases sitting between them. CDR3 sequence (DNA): TGTGCCACCGTCCACAAGACCCAGTACTTC. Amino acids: CATVHKTQYF.

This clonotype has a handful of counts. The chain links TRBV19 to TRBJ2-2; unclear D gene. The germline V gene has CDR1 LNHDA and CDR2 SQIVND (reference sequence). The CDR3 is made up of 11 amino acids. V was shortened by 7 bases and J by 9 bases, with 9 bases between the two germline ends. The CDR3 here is CASTRYRELFF. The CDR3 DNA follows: TGTGCCAGTACCCGCTATAGGGAGCTGTTTTTT.

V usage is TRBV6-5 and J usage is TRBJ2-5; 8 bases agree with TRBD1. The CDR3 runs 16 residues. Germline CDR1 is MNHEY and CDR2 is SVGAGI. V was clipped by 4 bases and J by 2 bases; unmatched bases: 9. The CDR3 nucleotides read TGTGCCAGCAGTTGGGGACAGGCACCAATTCAAGAGACCCAGTACTTC. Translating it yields CASSWGQAPIQETQYF.

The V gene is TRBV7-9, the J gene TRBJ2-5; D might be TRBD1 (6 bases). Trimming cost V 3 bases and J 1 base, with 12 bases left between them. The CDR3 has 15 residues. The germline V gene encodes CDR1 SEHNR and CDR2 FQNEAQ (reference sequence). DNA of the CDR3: TGTGCCAGCAGCTTGGGTGGGGGCCTCCAAGAGACCCAGTACTTC. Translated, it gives CASSLGGGLQETQYF. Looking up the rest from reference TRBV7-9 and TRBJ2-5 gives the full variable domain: DTGVSQNPRHKITKRGQNVTFRCDPISEHNRLYWYRQTLGQGPEFLTYFQNEAQLEKSRLLSDRFSAERPKGSFSTLEIQRTEQGDSAMYLCASSLGGGLQETQYFGPGTRLLVL.

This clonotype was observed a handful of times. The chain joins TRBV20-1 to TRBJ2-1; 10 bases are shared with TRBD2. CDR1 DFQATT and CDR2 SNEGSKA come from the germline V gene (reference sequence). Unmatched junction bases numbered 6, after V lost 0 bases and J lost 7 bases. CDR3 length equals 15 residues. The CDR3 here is CSARDRGTSVNEQFF. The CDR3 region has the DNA TGCAGTGCTAGAGATCGGGGGACTAGCGTTAATGAGCAGTTCTTC.

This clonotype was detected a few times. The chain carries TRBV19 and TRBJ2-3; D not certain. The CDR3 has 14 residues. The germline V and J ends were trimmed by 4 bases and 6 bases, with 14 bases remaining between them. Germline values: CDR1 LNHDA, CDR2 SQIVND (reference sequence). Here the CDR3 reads CASSSPLDADTQYF. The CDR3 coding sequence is TGTGCCAGTAGTAGTCCGCTTGACGCCGATACGCAGTATTTT.

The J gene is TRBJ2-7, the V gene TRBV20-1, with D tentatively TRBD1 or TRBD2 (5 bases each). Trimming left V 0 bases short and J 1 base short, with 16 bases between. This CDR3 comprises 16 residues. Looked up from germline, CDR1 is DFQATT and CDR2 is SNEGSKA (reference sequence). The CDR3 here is CSARDTPGRSSYEQYF. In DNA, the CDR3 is TGCAGTGCTAGAGATACTCCGGGACGCTCATCCTACGAGCAGTACTTC.

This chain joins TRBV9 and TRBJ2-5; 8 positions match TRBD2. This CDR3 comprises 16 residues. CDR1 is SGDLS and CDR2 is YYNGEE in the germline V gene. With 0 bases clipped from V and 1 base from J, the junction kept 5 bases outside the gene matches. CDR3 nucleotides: TGTGCCAGCAGCGTAGGACAAGCGGGAGCCCAAGAGACCCAGTACTTC. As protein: CASSVGQAGAQETQYF.

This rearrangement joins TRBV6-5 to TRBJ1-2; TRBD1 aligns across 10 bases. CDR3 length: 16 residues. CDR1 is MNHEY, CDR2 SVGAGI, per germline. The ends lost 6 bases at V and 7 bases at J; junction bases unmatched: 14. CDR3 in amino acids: CASRTTGGESRGGYTF. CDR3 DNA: TGTGCCAGCAGAACGACAGGGGGCGAGAGTAGGGGTGGCTACACCTTC.

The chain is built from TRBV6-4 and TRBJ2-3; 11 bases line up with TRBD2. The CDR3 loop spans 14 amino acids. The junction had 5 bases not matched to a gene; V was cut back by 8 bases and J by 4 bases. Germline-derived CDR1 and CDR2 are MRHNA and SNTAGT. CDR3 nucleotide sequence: TGTGCCAGCGCCAATAGCGGGGGGGCAGATACGCAGTATTTT. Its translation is CASANSGGADTQYF.

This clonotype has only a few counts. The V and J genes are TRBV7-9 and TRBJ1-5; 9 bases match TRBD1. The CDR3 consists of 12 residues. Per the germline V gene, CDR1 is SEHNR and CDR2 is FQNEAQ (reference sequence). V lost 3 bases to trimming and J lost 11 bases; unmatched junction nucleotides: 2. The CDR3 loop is CASSFGTGTQHF. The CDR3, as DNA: TGTGCCAGCAGCTTCGGGACAGGGACCCAGCATTTT.

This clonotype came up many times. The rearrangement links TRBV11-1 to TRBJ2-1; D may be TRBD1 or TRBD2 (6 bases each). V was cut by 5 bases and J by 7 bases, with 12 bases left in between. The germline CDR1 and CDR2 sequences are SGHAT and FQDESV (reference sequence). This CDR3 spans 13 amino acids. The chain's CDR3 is CASSPGGRNEQFF. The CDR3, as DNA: TGTGCCAGCAGCCCCGGGGGCCGGAATGAGCAGTTCTTC.